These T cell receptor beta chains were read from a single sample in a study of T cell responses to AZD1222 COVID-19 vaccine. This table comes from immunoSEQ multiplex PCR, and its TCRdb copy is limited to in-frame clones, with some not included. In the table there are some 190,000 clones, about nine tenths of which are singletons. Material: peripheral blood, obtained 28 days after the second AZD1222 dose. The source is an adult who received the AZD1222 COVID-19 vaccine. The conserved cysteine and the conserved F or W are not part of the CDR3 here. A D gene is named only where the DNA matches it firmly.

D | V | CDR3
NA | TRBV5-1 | ASSLGGSDGAYGYT
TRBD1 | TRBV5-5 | ASSSGTGQTLH
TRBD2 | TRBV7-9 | ASSHSGSIYNEQF
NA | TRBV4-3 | ASSQLKGLFTGELF
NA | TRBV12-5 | ASGLVVRAGLNTGELF
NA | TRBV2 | ASSVNEPGYNSPLH
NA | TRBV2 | ASSEALPRFSTAGELF
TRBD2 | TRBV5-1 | ASSLRGRGTGELF
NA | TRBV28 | ASSSQGTLPIEQY
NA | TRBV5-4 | ASSPPRGSDYGYT
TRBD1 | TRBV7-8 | ASKNRGRRGTGELF
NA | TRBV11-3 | ASSRRSTTEAF
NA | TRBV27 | ASTEGTEAF
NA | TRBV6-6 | AILGGKMNTEAF
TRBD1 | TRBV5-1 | ASSSDGQGRAF
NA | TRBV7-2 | ASSLADGYNSPLH
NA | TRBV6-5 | ASSYSASPH
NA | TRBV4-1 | ASSQDQARRNYGYT
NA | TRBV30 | AWSVIWTAGYT
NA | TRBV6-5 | ASSYNKMNTEAF
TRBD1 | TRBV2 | ASSGGQGGTGELF
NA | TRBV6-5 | ASSYSSRSEAF
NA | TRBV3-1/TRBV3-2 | ASSQGRDFFYEQY